A single sample gave rise to the 29 T cell receptor beta chains below, sequenced in a study of cytomegalovirus exposure and HLA in healthy donors. Produced via immunoSEQ multiplex PCR; TCRdb's table is partial and in-frame only. The table has more than 120,000 clones, about 88% seen once. Sequenced: PBMCs. Every receptor here comes from a man aged 18 to 35 in good health and CMV-seropositive.

The chain has TRBV15 and TRBJ2-5; 8 positions match TRBD2. The V and J ends lost 3 bases and 5 bases, in that order; junction bases with no gene match: 5. CDR3 size: 14 residues. Germline CDR1 LNHNV, CDR2 YYDKDF (reference sequence). The CDR3 sequence is CATSRTSVLETQYF. DNA of the CDR3: TGTGCCACCAGCAGGACTAGCGTCCTGGAGACCCAGTACTTC.

This clone showed up just once. The rearrangement links TRBV6-5 to TRBJ2-1, with TRBD1 matching 8 bases. This CDR3 comprises 14 residues. Trimming at V came to 5 bases and at J to 7 bases, leaving 7 bases not matched to a gene. The germline gives CDR1 MNHEY, CDR2 SVGAGI. The CDR3 DNA reads as TGTGCCAGCAGTCACGGGACAGGCGCTAATGAGCAGTTCTTC. It translates to CASSHGTGANEQFF.

The genes are TRBV27 and TRBJ1-1, with TRBD1 matching over 7 bases. Germline lookup yields CDR1 MNHEY and CDR2 SMNVEV (reference sequence). V lost 5 bases and J lost 6; bases outside the gene matches: 6. The CDR3 runs to 13 residues. CDR3 DNA: TGTGCCAGCAGTCAAACAGGGGCAGCTGAAGCTTTCTTT. Protein: CASSQTGAAEAFF.

The rearrangement uses TRBV13 and TRBJ2-2; a possible D gene is TRBD2 (5 bases). Trimming removed 3 bases at V and 3 bases at J, with 17 bases between. The CDR3 extends over 17 amino acids. Germline CDR1 is PRHDT and CDR2 is FYEKMQ (reference sequence). The CDR3 coding sequence is TGTGCCAGCAGCTTTCAAAGGAGCGGTCCATACACCGGGGAGCTGTTTTTT. Its translation is CASSFQRSGPYTGELFF.

The rearrangement links TRBV7-6 to TRBJ2-7; D is possibly TRBD1 (6 bases). This CDR3 has 14 residues. Trimming left V 5 bases short and J 2 bases short, with 13 bases between. CDR1 is SGHVS and CDR2 is FNYEAQ in the germline V gene. CDR3 bases: TGTGCCAGCAGCCCACCACAGGGCCCCTACGAGCAGTACTTC. It yields the protein CASSPPQGPYEQYF.

This clone was observed once. The rearrangement joins TRBV15 to TRBJ2-3; 9 positions match TRBD1. This CDR3 has 16 amino acids. Germline values: CDR1 LNHNV, CDR2 YYDKDF (reference sequence). Trimming took 3 bases from V and 3 from J; bases not matched to a gene: 7. CDR3 nucleotide sequence: TGTGCCACCAGCAGTTTGCCGGGACAGGGAACAGATACGCAGTATTTT. This translates into CATSSLPGQGTDTQYF.

The chain links TRBV9 to TRBJ2-1, with a tentative D call TRBD2 (6 bases). Germline CDR1 SGDLS, CDR2 YYNGEE. The CDR3 runs to 16 residues. V shed 9 bases and J shed 0 bases, with 19 bases lying between them. The CDR3 nucleotides read TGTGCCAATCTTCCAGGGACTCTGAGCTCCTACAATGAGCAGTTCTTC. It specifies CANLPGTLSSYNEQFF.

The chain has TRBV6-4 and TRBJ1-2; D perhaps matches TRBD1 (6 bases). In germline, CDR1 is MRHNA, CDR2 SNTAGT. CDR3 length: 18 amino acids. V lost 7 bases and J 1 base, leaving 25 bases between the germline ends. The CDR3 nucleotides read TGTGCCAGCATCTTACCGGCCGGGACACATAGAATTAACTATGGCTACACCTTC. It is translated as CASILPAGTHRINYGYTF.

V and J are TRBV6-1 and TRBJ2-1, with 7 bases lining up with TRBD1. The germline gives CDR1 MNHNS, CDR2 SASEGT. The CDR3 runs to 17 residues. V dropped 4 bases and J dropped 2; count of bases not matched to a gene: 11. CDR3 DNA sequence: TGTGCCAGCAGTGGGACAGGTACCCTACGGCCCTACAATGAGCAGTTCTTC. Translation gives CASSGTGTLRPYNEQFF.

The gene calls are TRBV18 and TRBJ2-7; TRBD2 matches at 7 bases. V dropped 4 bases and J dropped 6; count of bases not matched to a gene: 6. The germline CDR1 and CDR2 sequences are KGHSH and LQKENI. CDR3 length: 13 amino acids. CDR3 nucleotides: TGTGCCAGCTCACGGGGGGGACTTGCCGAGCAGTACTTC. Translation: CASSRGGLAEQYF.

The rearrangement links TRBV6-1 to TRBJ2-7, with 7 bases lining up with TRBD1. The CDR3 length is 16 residues. V lost 0 bases and J lost 3; bases outside the gene matches: 8. Germline V gene data show CDR1 as MNHNS and CDR2 as SASEGT. DNA for the CDR3: TGTGCCAGCAGTGAAGCGCGGAGACAGGGCCGCTACGAGCAGTACTTC. It encodes CASSEARRQGRYEQYF.

The V and J genes are TRBV27 and TRBJ1-2, with 10 nucleotides matching TRBD1. This CDR3 has 14 amino acids. Germline loops: CDR1 MNHEY, CDR2 SMNVEV (reference sequence). The trim removed 5 bases at V and 3 bases at J, leaving 3 bases unmatched. The CDR3 region has the DNA TGTGCCAGCAGTCAGGGACAGGGGTACTATGGCTACACCTTC. This sequence encodes CASSQGQGYYGYTF.

This chain connects TRBV7-9 to TRBJ2-7, with 7 bases lining up with TRBD2. Germline CDR1 SEHNR, CDR2 FQNEAQ (reference sequence). J lost 6 bases, V lost 5 bases, and 13 bases had no gene match. CDR3 length: 15 amino acids. The CDR3 sequence: CASSQRGLPGGEQYF. Written as DNA, the CDR3 is TGTGCCAGCAGCCAGCGGGGACTCCCGGGGGGCGAGCAGTACTTC.

The J gene is TRBJ2-1, the V gene TRBV7-9; D possibly corresponds to TRBD2 (5 bases). The CDR3 length is 11 residues. The V gene lost 5 bases and the J gene lost 15 bases, with 14 bases spanning the gap. Germline V gene data show CDR1 as SEHNR and CDR2 as FQNEAQ (reference sequence). The CDR3 coding sequence is TGTGCCAGCAGCGAGGCCGGGGTTGGGTTCTTC. Amino acid sequence: CASSEAGVGFF.

This clone was observed many times. The rearrangement uses TRBV2 and TRBJ1-1, with a tentative D call TRBD1 (6 bases). Trimming cost V 6 bases and J 0 bases, with 8 bases left between them. Germline V gene lookup returns CDR1 SNHLY and CDR2 FYNNEI. This CDR3 comprises 13 residues. CDR3 in amino acids: CASRGDMNTEAFF. DNA of the CDR3: TGTGCCAGCAGGGGGGACATGAACACTGAAGCTTTCTTT. Looking up the rest from reference TRBV2 and TRBJ1-1 gives the full variable domain: EPEVTQTPSHQVTQMGQEVILRCVPISNHLYFYWYRQILGQKVEFLVSFYNNEISEKSEIFDDQFSVERPDGSNFTLKIRSTKLEDSAMYFCASRGDMNTEAFFGQGTRLTVV.

The V call is TRBV10-3, the J call TRBJ2-1; TRBD2 matches 9 bases. CDR3 size: 19 residues. Trimming took 6 bases from V and 0 from J; bases not matched to a gene: 15. Germline assignment: CDR1 ENHRY and CDR2 SYGVKD. The CDR3 DNA follows: TGTGCCATCAGCCTGACTAGCGGAGTAACCTATAGCTCCTACAATGAGCAGTTCTTC. Its translation: CAISLTSGVTYSSYNEQFF.

This clone has a single count. The chain has TRBV7-2 and TRBJ1-2; 7 bases match TRBD1. The CDR3 runs 13 residues. Germline CDR1 reads SGHTA; CDR2 reads FQGNSA. Trimming removed 1 base from V and 5 bases from J; junction bases left unmatched: 1. The CDR3 reads CASSLEQGYGYTF. Written as DNA, the CDR3 is TGTGCCAGCAGCTTAGAACAGGGGTATGGCTACACCTTC.

The J gene is TRBJ2-1, the V gene TRBV11-2; 7 nucleotides align to TRBD1. Trimming cost V 3 bases and J 2 bases; bases outside gene matches: 10. The CDR3 has 17 residues. Looked up from germline, CDR1 is SGHAT and CDR2 is FQNNGV. For the CDR3, the DNA is TGTGCCAGCAGCTTCGGATTCTGGCAGGGGGCCTACAATGAGCAGTTCTTC. Translating it yields CASSFGFWQGAYNEQFF.

This chain connects TRBV9 to TRBJ2-5, with D possibly matching TRBD1 (6 bases). Trimming cost V 4 bases and J 4 bases, with 17 bases left between them. CDR1 and CDR2 (germline): SGDLS, YYNGEE. The CDR3 runs 15 residues. Here the CDR3 DNA reads TGTGCCAGCAGCCGAGGGGGAGTTGGTGGAGAGACCCAGTACTTC. Translating gives CASSRGGVGGETQYF.

The CDR3 reads CASSLDMSSGNTIYF. CDR3 in DNA: TGTGCCAGCAGCTTGGACATGTCATCTGGAAACACCATATATTTT. The genes are TRBV5-4 and TRBJ1-3; D is unresolved. V lost 0 bases, J lost 1 base, and 8 bases lay in between. CDR1 and CDR2 (germline): SGHNT, YYREEE (reference sequence). The CDR3 covers 15 residues.

The chain employs TRBV9 and TRBJ1-1; TRBD1 agrees at 7 bases. V lost 0 bases and J lost 4; bases outside the gene matches: 3. Germline V gives CDR1 SGDLS, CDR2 YYNGEE. The CDR3 loop spans 14 amino acids. CDR3 sequence reads: CASSVGQGGTEAFF. DNA of the CDR3: TGTGCCAGCAGCGTAGGACAGGGCGGCACTGAAGCTTTCTTT. Full variable domain (remainder filled in from reference TRBV9 and TRBJ1-1): DSGVTQTPKHLITATGQRVTLRCSPRSGDLSVYWYQQSLDQGLQFLIQYYNGEERAKGNILERFSAQQFPDLHSELNLSSLELGDSALYFCASSVGQGGTEAFFGQGTRLTVV.

The V gene is TRBV30, the J gene TRBJ2-2; a weak D match, TRBD2 (6 bases). Germline V lookup: CDR1 GTSNPN, CDR2 SVGIG (reference sequence). The length of the CDR3 is 14 residues. Trimming left V 1 base short and J 4 bases short, with 10 bases between. In nucleotides, the CDR3 is TGTGCCTGGAGTGACGGGAGTGGCACCGGGGAGCTGTTTTTT. Its protein product is CAWSDGSGTGELFF. The full variable domain, in which reference TRBV30 and TRBJ2-2 provide the parts outside the CDR3, is SQTIHQWPATLVQPVGSPLSLECTVEGTSNPNLYWYRQAAGRGLQLLFYSVGIGQISSEVPQNLSASRPQDRQFILSSKKLLLSDSGFYLCAWSDGSGTGELFFGEGSRLTVL.

A few counts support this clone. The rearrangement joins TRBV6-1 to TRBJ1-1, with D possibly matching TRBD1 (6 bases). There are 12 residues in the CDR3. Germline values: CDR1 MNHNS, CDR2 SASEGT. V lost 7 bases and J lost 6, with 12 bases in between. The CDR3 is CASIGTIPEAFF. CDR3 DNA sequence: TGTGCCAGCATAGGGACAATTCCTGAAGCTTTCTTT.

The chain recombines TRBV13 with TRBJ1-1; D remains unclear. This CDR3 comprises 16 residues. Germline V gene data show CDR1 as PRHDT and CDR2 as FYEKMQ (reference sequence). V was shortened by 3 bases and J by 0 bases, with 14 bases between the two germline ends. The CDR3 sequence is CASSLAPPGLNTEAFF. The CDR3 DNA is TGTGCCAGCAGCTTGGCCCCACCGGGGTTGAACACTGAAGCTTTCTTT.

This chain uses TRBV7-7 with TRBJ2-3; TRBD2 matches 7 bases. CDR1 is SSHAT and CDR2 is FNYEAQ in the germline V gene (reference sequence). J lost 2 bases, V lost 5 bases, and 4 bases had no gene match. This CDR3 comprises 14 residues. CDR3 sequence (DNA): TGTGCCAGCAGCGTGGGACTATTCACAGATACGCAGTATTTT. Translating gives CASSVGLFTDTQYF.

The V and J genes are TRBV5-4 and TRBJ1-3; 7 nucleotides line up with TRBD1. Germline CDR1 SGHNT, CDR2 YYREEE (reference sequence). V lost 0 bases to trimming and J lost 2 bases; unmatched junction nucleotides: 5. The CDR3 spans 16 residues. The DNA for the CDR3 is TGTGCCAGCAGCTTGGTGCCGACAGGGACTGGAAACACCATATATTTT. As protein: CASSLVPTGTGNTIYF.

This chain connects TRBV30 to TRBJ2-7; perhaps TRBD1 as D (6 bases). Germline assignment: CDR1 GTSNPN and CDR2 SVGIG (reference sequence). Trimming took off 7 bases at V and 2 bases at J, with 18 bases between the two ends. The CDR3 has 14 residues. CDR3 nucleotide sequence: TGTGCCTTTTCAGACAGGACATTTACCTACGAGCAGTACTTC. Its protein product is CAFSDRTFTYEQYF. The full variable domain, in which reference TRBV30 and TRBJ2-7 provide the parts outside the CDR3, is SQTIHQWPATLVQPVGSPLSLECTVEGTSNPNLYWYRQAAGRGLQLLFYSVGIGQISSEVPQNLSASRPQDRQFILSSKKLLLSDSGFYLCAFSDRTFTYEQYFGPGTRLTVT.

The V gene is TRBV5-1, the J gene TRBJ1-3; D is undetermined. Germline CDR1 reads SGHRS; CDR2 reads YFSETQ. CDR3 size: 14 residues. Trimming took 1 base from V and 0 from J, leaving 5 bases between them. CDR3 sequence reads: CASSLLDSGNTIYF. Written as DNA, the CDR3 is TGCGCCAGCAGCTTGCTAGACTCTGGAAACACCATATATTTT.

Of note for this clone: The junction and the germline gene differ at one end; a read error may be behind it. The rearrangement uses TRBV2 and TRBJ2-7, with 8 bases lining up with TRBD1. CDR3 length equals 13 residues. The germline V gene has CDR1 SNHLY and CDR2 FYNNEI. CDR3 DNA sequence: TGTGCCAGCAGTCTAGAATCCGGGACAGGCTGCTTCTTC. Protein sequence: CASSLESGTGCFF.